The rows below give T cell receptor beta chains drawn from one sample of a study of cytomegalovirus exposure and HLA in healthy donors. Profiled with immunoSEQ multiplex PCR; TCRdb holds only in-frame clones, not every one. The data show about 140,000 clones, approximately 80% seen once. Material: PBMCs. Every receptor here comes from a male donor in good health and CMV-seronegative. The CDR3 runs from the conserved cysteine through the conserved F or W. The D gene is left open where the match is weak. The size field is filled for only some rows; it gives once, few, many or a size class.

clone size	V gene	D gene	J gene	CDR3 DNA	CDR3 protein
-	TRBV6-1	-	TRBJ2-1	TGTGCCAGCAGTGACAGCGGCCCCTACAATGAGCAGTTCTTC	CASSDSGPYNEQFF
-	TRBV18	-	TRBJ1-1	TGTGCCAGCTCACCAAAGGGGGTAGACACTGAAGCTTTCTTT	CASSPKGVDTEAFF
-	TRBV27	-	TRBJ1-5	TGTGCCAGCAGTCGGGAAAATAGCAATCAGCCCCAGCATTTT	CASSRENSNQPQHF
-	TRBV5-4	-	TRBJ2-7	TGTGCCAGCAGCTTGGGGGGGCAGCCGGGGAACGAGCAGTACTTC	CASSLGGQPGNEQYF
-	TRBV4-2	TRBD1	TRBJ1-3	TGTGCCAGCAGCCAAAGCCCGACAGGGGGCGAAGGAAACACCATATATTTT	CASSQSPTGGEGNTIYF
-	TRBV5-1	TRBD1	TRBJ2-3	TGCGCCAGCCGACAGGGGTCAGATACGCAGTATTTT	CASRQGSDTQYF
once	TRBV9	-	TRBJ2-7	TGTGCCAGCAGCCCCCGGGGCTCCTACGAGCAGTACTTC	CASSPRGSYEQYF
-	TRBV6-6	TRBD1	TRBJ1-1	TGTGCCAGCAATCTAACACCGGGACAGGGTCCTCATGAAGCTTTCTTT	CASNLTPGQGPHEAFF
-	TRBV4-3	TRBD1	TRBJ1-2	TGCGCCAGCAGCCAGGACAGGGTAGGTGGCTACACCTTC	CASSQDRVGGYTF
once	TRBV7-3	-	TRBJ2-1	TGTGCCAGCAGCTTAAGGGTGACAGATAATGAGCAGTTCTTC	CASSLRVTDNEQFF
-	TRBV4-1	-	TRBJ2-7	TGCGCCAGCAGCCAAGAGACACTCCACGTTAACGAGCAGTACTTC	CASSQETLHVNEQYF
-	TRBV7-9	TRBD1	TRBJ1-1	TGTGCCAGCAGCGCACAGGGGAGAACAACTGAAGCTTTCTTT	CASSAQGRTTEAFF
-	TRBV27	TRBD1	TRBJ1-2	TGTGCCAGCAGTAGACAGGGAGAAACGGTTGGCTACACCTTC	CASSRQGETVGYTF
-	TRBV7-9	-	TRBJ2-5	TGTGCCAGCAGCTTAACACCGAAAGAGACCCAGTACTTC	CASSLTPKETQYF
-	TRBV19	TRBD1	TRBJ1-2	TGTGCCAGTACAGTGACAGGGAATGGCTACACCTTC	CASTVTGNGYTF
-	TRBV7-6	TRBD1	TRBJ2-7	TGTGCCAGCAGCGCTAATCCGGGACAGGGGGCCTACGAGCAGTACTTC	CASSANPGQGAYEQYF
once	TRBV7-8	TRBD1	TRBJ1-2	TGTGCCAGCGGGGACAGAATTAACTATGGCTACACCTTC	CASGDRINYGYTF
few	TRBV11-2	TRBD1	TRBJ2-2	TGTGCCAGCAAACTCACCCAGGGGGTCGGGGAGCTGTTTTTT	CASKLTQGVGELFF
-	TRBV2	-	TRBJ2-7	TGTGCCAGCAGTAAACTCATAAACTACGAGCAGTACTTC	CASSKLINYEQYF
few	TRBV18	-	TRBJ1-2	TGTGCCAGCTCACCAGGGCAGGATTATGGCTACACCTTC	CASSPGQDYGYTF
-	TRBV5-1	-	TRBJ1-1	TGCGCCAGCAGCCCCGGGGGGGGGCGTACGAGAGCTTTCTTT	CASSPGGGRTRAFF
-	TRBV7-6	-	TRBJ2-2	TGTGCCAGCAGCTTTCAGGGCACCGGGGAGCTGTTTTTT	CASSFQGTGELFF
once	TRBV2	-	TRBJ2-2	TGTGCCAGCAGTCAGGCAGTTAACACCGGGGAGCTGTTTTTT	CASSQAVNTGELFF
-	TRBV30	-	TRBJ2-7	TGTGCCTCGGACAGCTACGAGCAGTACTTC	CASDSYEQYF
-	TRBV2	TRBD1	TRBJ1-2	TGTGCCAGCAGTGAGATAAGCCAGGGGGAGGGCTACACCTTC	CASSEISQGEGYTF
once	TRBV7-2	-	TRBJ1-2	TGTGCCAGCAGCTTTCGGGGGGCCGGTGGCTACACCTTC	CASSFRGAGGYTF
-	TRBV4-3	-	TRBJ2-3	TGCGCCAGCAGCCAAGATCTTCCCTCCGGGGATACGCAGTATTTT	CASSQDLPSGDTQYF
-	TRBV7-3	TRBD1	TRBJ2-7	TGTGCCAGCAGCTCAGGACAGGCCGACGAGCAGTACTTC	CASSSGQADEQYF
-	TRBV6-5	TRBD1	TRBJ2-7	TGTGCCAGCAGTCGGGACAGGGGCTACGAGCAGTACTTC	CASSRDRGYEQYF
-	TRBV4-3	TRBD2	TRBJ2-7	TGCGCCAGCAGCCCTGGGGAGGGGACCGAGCAGTACTTC	CASSPGEGTEQYF
-	TRBV2	TRBD2	TRBJ2-5	TGTGCCAGCAGTGCCCAACTAGCGGGGGGGGTAGAGACCCAGTACTTC	CASSAQLAGGVETQYF
-	TRBV2	-	TRBJ1-6	TGTGCCAGCAGTGAAGCGGTGGACACCCTCCACTTT	CASSEAVDTLHF
-	TRBV5-1	TRBD1	TRBJ2-7	TGCGCCAGCAGCCCCGCGGGACAGGGGACCCACGAGCAGTACTTC	CASSPAGQGTHEQYF
-	TRBV6-5	-	TRBJ2-7	TGTGCCAGCAGTTACTACTCCACGGGGGTGAAGTACGAGCAGTACTTC	CASSYYSTGVKYEQYF
-	TRBV28	-	TRBJ1-5	TGTGCCAGCAGTTTAAGTAGGGGCGGGGGCAATCAGCCCCAGCATTTT	CASSLSRGGGNQPQHF
few	TRBV29-1	TRBD1	TRBJ2-1	TGCAGCGGGAGACGGACAGGCCCGAGCTCCTACAATGAGCAGTTCTTC	CSGRRTGPSSYNEQFF
-	TRBV4-2	-	TRBJ1-5	TGTGCCAGCAGCCAAGATTGGGGGCAGTACAATCAGCCCCAGCATTTT	CASSQDWGQYNQPQHF
-	TRBV7-2	-	TRBJ2-1	TGTGCCAGCAGCCGACAGGGAGGAGGTTACAATGAGCAGTTCTTC	CASSRQGGGYNEQFF
few	TRBV2	TRBD2	TRBJ2-2	TGTGCCAGCAGTGAAAGGGGACTAGAAATTTCGAACACCGGGGAGCTGTTTTTT	CASSERGLEISNTGELFF
-	TRBV6-1	-	TRBJ1-1	TGTGCCAGCAGCGGGATCGACAGGACTCAACAGGCTTTCTTT	CASSGIDRTQQAFF
-	TRBV28	TRBD2	TRBJ2-7	TGTGCCAGTAACGGGGGGAGCTCCTACGAGCAGTACTTC	CASNGGSSYEQYF
-	TRBV19	TRBD1	TRBJ1-4	TGTGCCAGTAGTCCAGGGGGCTCGGCCCTAACTAATGAAAAACTGTTTTTT	CASSPGGSALTNEKLFF
-	TRBV9	-	TRBJ1-1	TGTGCCAGCAGCGTAGAGCCGACTGTTGCTGAAGCTTTCTTT	CASSVEPTVAEAFF
-	TRBV10-3	TRBD1	TRBJ1-1	TGTGCCATCAAAGTTCAGGGGGACACTGAAGCTTTCTTT	CAIKVQGDTEAFF
-	TRBV10-1	-	TRBJ1-1	TGCGCCAGCACCCGGGACTTGTTCACTGAAGCTTTCTTT	CASTRDLFTEAFF
once	TRBV7-9	-	TRBJ1-1	TGTGCCAGCAGCTCCCCTATCCACGGGACTGAAGCTTTCTTT	CASSSPIHGTEAFF
-	TRBV29-1	-	TRBJ1-2	TGCAGCATAAGACAGGACTTCAACTATGGCTACACCTTC	CSIRQDFNYGYTF
-	TRBV4-3	-	TRBJ1-6	TGCGCCAGCAGCCCCTGGGACACTAATTCACCCCTCCACTTT	CASSPWDTNSPLHF